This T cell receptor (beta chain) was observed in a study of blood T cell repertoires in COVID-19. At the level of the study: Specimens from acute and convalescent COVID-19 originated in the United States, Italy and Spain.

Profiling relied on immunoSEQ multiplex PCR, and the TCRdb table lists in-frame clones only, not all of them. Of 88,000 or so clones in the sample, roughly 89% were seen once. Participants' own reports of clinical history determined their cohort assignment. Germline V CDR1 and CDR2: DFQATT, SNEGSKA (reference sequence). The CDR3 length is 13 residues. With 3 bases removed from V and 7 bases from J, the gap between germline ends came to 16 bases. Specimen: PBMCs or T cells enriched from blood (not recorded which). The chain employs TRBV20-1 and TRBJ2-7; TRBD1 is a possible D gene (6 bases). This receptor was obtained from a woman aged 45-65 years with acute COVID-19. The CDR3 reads CSASTGYVKEQYF. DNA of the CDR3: TGCAGTGCTAGTACAGGGTACGTTAAGGAGCAGTACTTC.